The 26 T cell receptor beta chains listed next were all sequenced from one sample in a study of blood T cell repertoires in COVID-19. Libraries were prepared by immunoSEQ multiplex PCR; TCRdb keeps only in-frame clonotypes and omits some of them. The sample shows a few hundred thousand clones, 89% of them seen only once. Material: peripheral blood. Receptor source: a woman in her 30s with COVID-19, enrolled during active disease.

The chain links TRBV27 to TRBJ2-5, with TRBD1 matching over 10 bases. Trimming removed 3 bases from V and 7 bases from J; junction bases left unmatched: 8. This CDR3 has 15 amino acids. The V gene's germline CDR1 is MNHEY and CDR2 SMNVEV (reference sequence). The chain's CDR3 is CASSLQTGGYVTQYF. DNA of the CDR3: TGTGCCAGCAGTTTGCAGACAGGGGGCTACGTGACCCAGTACTTC.

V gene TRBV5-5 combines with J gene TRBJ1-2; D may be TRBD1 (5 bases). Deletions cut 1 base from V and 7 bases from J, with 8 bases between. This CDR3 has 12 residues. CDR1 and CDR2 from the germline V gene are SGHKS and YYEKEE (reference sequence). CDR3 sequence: CASSLFGAGYTF. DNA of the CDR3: TGTGCCAGCAGCTTGTTTGGGGCTGGCTACACCTTC.

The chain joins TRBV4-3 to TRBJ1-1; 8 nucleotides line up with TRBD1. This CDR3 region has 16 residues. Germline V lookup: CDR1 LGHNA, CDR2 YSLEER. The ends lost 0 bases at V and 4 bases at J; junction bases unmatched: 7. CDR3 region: CASSQDLTGARTEAFF. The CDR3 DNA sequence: TGCGCCAGCAGCCAAGATCTGACAGGGGCGCGCACTGAAGCTTTCTTT.

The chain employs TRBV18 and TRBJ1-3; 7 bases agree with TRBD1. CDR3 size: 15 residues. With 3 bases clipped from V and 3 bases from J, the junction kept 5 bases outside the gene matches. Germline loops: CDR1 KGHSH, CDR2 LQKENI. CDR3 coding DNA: TGTGCCAGCTCACCTGGAGGGGGCGTTGGAAACACCATATATTTT. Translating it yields CASSPGGGVGNTIYF.

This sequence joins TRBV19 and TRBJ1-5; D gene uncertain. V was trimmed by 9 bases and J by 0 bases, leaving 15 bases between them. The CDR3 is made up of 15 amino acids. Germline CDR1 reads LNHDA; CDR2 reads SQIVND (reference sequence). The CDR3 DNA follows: TGTGCCAGCACCGTCGAGACACCTAGCAATCAGCCCCAGCATTTT. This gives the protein CASTVETPSNQPQHF.

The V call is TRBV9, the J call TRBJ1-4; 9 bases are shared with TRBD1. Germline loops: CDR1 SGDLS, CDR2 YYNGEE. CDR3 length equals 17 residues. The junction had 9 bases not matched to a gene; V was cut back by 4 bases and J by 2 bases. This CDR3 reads CASSFTQGARTNEKLFF. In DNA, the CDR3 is TGTGCCAGCAGCTTTACACAGGGGGCGCGTACTAATGAAAAACTGTTTTTT.

The CDR3 spells CASTVRGRNTGELFF. As DNA, the CDR3 is TGTGCCAGCACCGTGCGGGGGAGGAACACCGGGGAGCTGTTTTTT. V and J are TRBV27 and TRBJ2-2; the match to TRBD2 covers 7 bases. The V gene's germline CDR1 is MNHEY and CDR2 SMNVEV (reference sequence). This CDR3 comprises 15 residues. J lost 1 base, V lost 7 bases, and 6 bases had no gene match.

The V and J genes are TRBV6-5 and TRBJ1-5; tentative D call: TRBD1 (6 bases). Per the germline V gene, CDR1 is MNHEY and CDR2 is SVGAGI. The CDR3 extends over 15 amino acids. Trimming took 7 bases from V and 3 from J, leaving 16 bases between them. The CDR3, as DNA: TGTGCCAGCAATCCAGGGGCCCGCCACAATCAGCCCCAGCATTTT. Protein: CASNPGARHNQPQHF.

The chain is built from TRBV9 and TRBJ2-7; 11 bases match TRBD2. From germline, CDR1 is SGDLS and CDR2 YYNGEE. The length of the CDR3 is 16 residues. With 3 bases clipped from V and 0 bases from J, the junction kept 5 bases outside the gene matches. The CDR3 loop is CASSGTLAGGSYEQYV. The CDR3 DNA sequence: TGTGCCAGCAGCGGGACTCTAGCGGGAGGCTCCTACGAGCAGTACGTC.

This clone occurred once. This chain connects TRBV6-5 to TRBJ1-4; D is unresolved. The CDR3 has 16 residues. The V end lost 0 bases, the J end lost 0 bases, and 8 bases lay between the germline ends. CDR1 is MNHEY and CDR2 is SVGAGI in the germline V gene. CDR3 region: CASSYSTGATNEKLFF. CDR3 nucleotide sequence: TGTGCCAGCAGTTACTCTACGGGAGCAACTAATGAAAAACTGTTTTTT.

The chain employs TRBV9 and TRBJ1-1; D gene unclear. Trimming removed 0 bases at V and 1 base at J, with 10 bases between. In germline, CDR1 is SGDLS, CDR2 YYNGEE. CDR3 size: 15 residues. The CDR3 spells CASSVAKGGNTEAFF. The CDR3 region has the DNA TGTGCCAGCAGCGTAGCGAAGGGAGGGAACACTGAAGCTTTCTTT.

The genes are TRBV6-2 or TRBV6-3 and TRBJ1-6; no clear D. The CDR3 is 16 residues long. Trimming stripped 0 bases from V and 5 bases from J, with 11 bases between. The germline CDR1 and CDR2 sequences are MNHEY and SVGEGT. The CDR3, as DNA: TGTGCCAGCAGTTACTCGGGAGGCGCCAATAATTCACCCCTCCACTTT. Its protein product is CASSYSGGANNSPLHF.

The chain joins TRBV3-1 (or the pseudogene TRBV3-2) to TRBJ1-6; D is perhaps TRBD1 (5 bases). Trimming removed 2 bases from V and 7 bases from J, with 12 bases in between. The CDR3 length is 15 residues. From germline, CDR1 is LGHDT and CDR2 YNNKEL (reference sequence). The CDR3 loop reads CASSQYGQGNSPLHF. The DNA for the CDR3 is TGTGCCAGCAGCCAATACGGGCAGGGAAATTCACCCCTCCACTTT.

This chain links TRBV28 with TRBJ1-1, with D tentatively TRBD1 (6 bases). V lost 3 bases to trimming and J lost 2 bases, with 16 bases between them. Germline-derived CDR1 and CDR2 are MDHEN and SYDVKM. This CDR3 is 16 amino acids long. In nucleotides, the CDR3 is TGTGCCAGCAGTTTCATAAGGTGGACAGACAACACTGAAGCTTTCTTT. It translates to CASSFIRWTDNTEAFF.

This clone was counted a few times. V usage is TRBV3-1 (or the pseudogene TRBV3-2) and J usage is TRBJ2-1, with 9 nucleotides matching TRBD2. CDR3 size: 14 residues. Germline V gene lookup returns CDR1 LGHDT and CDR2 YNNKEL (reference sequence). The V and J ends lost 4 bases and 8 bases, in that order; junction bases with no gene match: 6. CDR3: CASSPRTSVYEQFF. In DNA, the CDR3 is TGTGCCAGCAGCCCTAGGACTAGCGTCTATGAGCAGTTCTTC.

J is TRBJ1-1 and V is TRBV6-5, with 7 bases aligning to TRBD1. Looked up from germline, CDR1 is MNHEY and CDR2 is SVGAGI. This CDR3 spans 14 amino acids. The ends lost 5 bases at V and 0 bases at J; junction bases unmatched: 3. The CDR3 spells CASSKGQMNTEAFF. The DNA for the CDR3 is TGTGCCAGCAGTAAGGGACAGATGAACACTGAAGCTTTCTTT.

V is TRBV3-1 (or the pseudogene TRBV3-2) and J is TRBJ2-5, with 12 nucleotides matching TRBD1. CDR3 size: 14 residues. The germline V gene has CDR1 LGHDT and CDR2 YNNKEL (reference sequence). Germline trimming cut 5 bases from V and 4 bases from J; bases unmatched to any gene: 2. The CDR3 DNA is TGTGCCAGCAGCGGGACAGGGGGCGGAGAGACCCAGTACTTC. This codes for CASSGTGGGETQYF.

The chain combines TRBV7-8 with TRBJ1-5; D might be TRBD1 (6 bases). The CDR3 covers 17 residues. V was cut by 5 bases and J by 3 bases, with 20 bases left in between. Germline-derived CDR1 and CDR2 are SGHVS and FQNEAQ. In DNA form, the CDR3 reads TGTGCCAGCAGCGCCGGACAGTTCACGAGCTTCAATCAGCCCCAGCATTTT. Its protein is CASSAGQFTSFNQPQHF.

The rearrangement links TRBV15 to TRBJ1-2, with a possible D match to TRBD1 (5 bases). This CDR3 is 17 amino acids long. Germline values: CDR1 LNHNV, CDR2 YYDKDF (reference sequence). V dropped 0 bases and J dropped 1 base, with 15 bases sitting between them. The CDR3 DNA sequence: TGTGCCACCAGCAGAGATACCGGGGGGGAGATTAACTATGGCTACACCTTC. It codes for CATSRDTGGEINYGYTF.

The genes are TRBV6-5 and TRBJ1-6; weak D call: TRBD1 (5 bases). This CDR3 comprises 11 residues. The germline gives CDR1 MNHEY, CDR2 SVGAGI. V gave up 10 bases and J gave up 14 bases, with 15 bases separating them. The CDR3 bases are TGTGCCACTACGGACACTGGGGCCCTCCACTTT. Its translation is CATTDTGALHF.

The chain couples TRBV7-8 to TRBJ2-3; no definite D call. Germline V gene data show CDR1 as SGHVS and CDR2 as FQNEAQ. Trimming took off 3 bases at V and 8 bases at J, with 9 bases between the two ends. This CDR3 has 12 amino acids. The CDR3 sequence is CASSFRPGTQYF. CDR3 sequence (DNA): TGTGCCAGCAGCTTCCGCCCGGGTACGCAGTATTTT.

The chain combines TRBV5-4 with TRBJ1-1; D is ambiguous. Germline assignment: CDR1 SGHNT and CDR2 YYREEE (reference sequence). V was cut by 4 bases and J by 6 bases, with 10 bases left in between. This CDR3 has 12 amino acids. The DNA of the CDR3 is TGTGCCAGCAGCCCGGATCGGGCTGAAGCTTTCTTT. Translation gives CASSPDRAEAFF.

The CDR3 loop reads CASSRGPLETQYF. The CDR3 nucleotides read TGTGCCAGCAGTAGGGGGCCCCTGGAGACCCAGTACTTC. The rearrangement uses TRBV6-4 and TRBJ2-5, with 7 nucleotides matching TRBD1. Germline assignment: CDR1 MRHNA and CDR2 SNTAGT. The CDR3 runs 13 residues. Trimming removed 5 bases from V and 5 bases from J; junction bases left unmatched: 5.

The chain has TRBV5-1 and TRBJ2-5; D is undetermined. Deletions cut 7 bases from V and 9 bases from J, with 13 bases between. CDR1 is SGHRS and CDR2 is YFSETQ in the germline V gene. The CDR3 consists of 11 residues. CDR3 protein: CASAADMAQYF. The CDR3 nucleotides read TGCGCCAGCGCCGCAGACATGGCCCAGTACTTC.

Here the CDR3 DNA reads TGTGCCAGCAGTGAGGGGCAGGGGAAGAACACTGAAGCTTTCTTT. Translated, it gives CASSEGQGKNTEAFF. This chain uses TRBV2 with TRBJ1-1; a weak D match, TRBD1 (6 bases). The CDR3 extends over 15 amino acids. Germline CDR1 and CDR2: SNHLY and FYNNEI. Trimming removed 3 bases at V and 1 base at J, with 12 bases between.

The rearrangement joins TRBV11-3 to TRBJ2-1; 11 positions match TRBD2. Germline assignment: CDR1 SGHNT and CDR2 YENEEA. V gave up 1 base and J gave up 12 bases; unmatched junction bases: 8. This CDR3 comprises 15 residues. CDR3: CASSLGLTSGMGQFF. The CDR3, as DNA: TGTGCCAGCAGCTTAGGTCTGACTAGCGGGATGGGGCAGTTCTTC.